Shown below are 3 T cell receptor beta chains from a single sample sequenced in a study of blood T cell repertoires in COVID-19 (dated by TCRdb to the early 2020s). Libraries came from the immunoSEQ multiplex PCR assay. Entries here come from immuneACCESS through TCRdb and include only in-frame sequences with V and J called. Some clones fail to appear in such tables; in the studies checked, an unresolved V gene covers under half of the shortfall, and the cause of the remainder is unknown. A total of over 250,000 clones appear in this sample, approximately 90% of them only once. Together, the top ten hold 8% to 9% of the sample. Sequencing was performed on PBMCs or T cells enriched from blood (not recorded which). The receptor set was obtained from a woman between 18 and 29 years old who had recovered from COVID-19.

The J gene is TRBJ1-1, the V gene TRBV30; possibly TRBD1 for D (5 bases). The CDR3 is 14 amino acids. CDR1 is GTSNPN, CDR2 SVGIG, per germline (reference sequence). Trimming stripped 4 bases from V and 4 bases from J, with 16 bases between. DNA for the CDR3: TGTGCCTGGAATCCGGACACCTTGGTCACTGAAGCTTTCTTT. Its protein is CAWNPDTLVTEAFF.

The V gene is TRBV11-3, the J gene TRBJ2-7; perhaps TRBD2 as D (6 bases). The CDR3 is made up of 15 amino acids. The germline V gene encodes CDR1 SGHNT and CDR2 YENEEA. The V gene lost 5 bases and the J gene lost 5 bases, with 19 bases spanning the gap. The CDR3 region is CASSRDSLLGHEQYF. CDR3 nucleotides: TGTGCCAGCAGCAGGGACTCCCTCTTGGGACACGAGCAGTACTTC.

V and J are TRBV27 and TRBJ2-6; D is undetermined. Deletions cut 7 bases from V and 2 bases from J, with 12 bases between. The CDR3 covers 15 residues. CDR1 and CDR2 from the germline V gene are MNHEY and SMNVEV (reference sequence). This CDR3 is CASKKGATGANVLTF. In DNA form, the CDR3 reads TGTGCCAGCAAGAAAGGAGCGACTGGGGCCAACGTCCTGACTTTC.